A selection of T cell receptor beta chains follows, all from one sample in a study of blood T cell repertoires in COVID-19. Method: immunoSEQ multiplex PCR; TCRdb's copy keeps in-frame clones and lacks some. This table holds 60,000 to 85,000 clones, roughly 86% found once. The sequenced sample consisted of peripheral blood. The receptor source for this set is a human donor in a cohort sampled during active COVID-19. Each CDR3 is given with its conserved first and last residue. Each record gives: D gene, V gene, J gene, clone size, CDR3 protein, CDR3 DNA. D genes are given only for firm matches. Expanded clones are given a class, and other clones once, few, many or no size at all.

d_gene: TRBD2
v_gene: TRBV12-5
j_gene: TRBJ2-1
abundance: -
CDR3aa: CASERSGGAPNEQFF
CDR3nt: TGTGCTAGTGAACGTAGCGGGGGGGCCCCGAATGAGCAGTTCTTC

d_gene: TRBD1
v_gene: TRBV6-5
j_gene: TRBJ1-2
abundance: -
CDR3aa: CASNRGQGQFYGYTF
CDR3nt: TGTGCCAGCAACCGCGGACAGGGACAGTTCTATGGCTACACCTTC

d_gene: -
v_gene: TRBV27
j_gene: TRBJ2-3
abundance: -
CDR3aa: CASHGWASGNTQYF
CDR3nt: TGTGCCAGCCACGGGTGGGCCTCCGGGAACACGCAGTATTTT

d_gene: TRBD1
v_gene: TRBV7-2
j_gene: TRBJ1-2
abundance: -
CDR3aa: CASSYTGGGGYTF
CDR3nt: TGTGCCAGCAGCTATACAGGGGGCGGGGGCTACACCTTC

d_gene: -
v_gene: TRBV18
j_gene: TRBJ2-5
abundance: -
CDR3aa: CASSPLGRETQYF
CDR3nt: TGTGCCAGCTCACCATTAGGGAGGGAGACCCAGTACTTC

d_gene: TRBD1
v_gene: TRBV11-2
j_gene: TRBJ1-1
abundance: -
CDR3aa: CASSPRDRGSRGTEAFF
CDR3nt: TGTGCCAGCAGCCCGAGGGACAGGGGGTCTCGGGGTACTGAAGCTTTCTTT

d_gene: TRBD1
v_gene: TRBV4-2
j_gene: TRBJ1-5
abundance: -
CDR3aa: CASSQGYTGALNQPQHF
CDR3nt: TGTGCCAGCAGCCAGGGTTATACAGGGGCTCTCAATCAGCCCCAGCATTTT

d_gene: -
v_gene: TRBV19
j_gene: TRBJ2-1
abundance: once
CDR3aa: CASSIVQGVEQFF
CDR3nt: TGTGCCAGTAGTATAGTCCAAGGAGTTGAGCAGTTCTTC

d_gene: -
v_gene: TRBV27
j_gene: TRBJ1-2
abundance: once
CDR3aa: CASSRGGGNYGYTF
CDR3nt: TGTGCCAGCAGTCGGGGGGGCGGAAACTATGGCTACACCTTC

d_gene: TRBD2
v_gene: TRBV4-3
j_gene: TRBJ2-5
abundance: -
CDR3aa: CASSQGELAGGLAETQYF
CDR3nt: TGCGCCAGCAGCCAAGGGGAGCTAGCGGGGGGGCTCGCGGAGACCCAGTACTTC

d_gene: -
v_gene: TRBV6-5
j_gene: TRBJ1-5
abundance: -
CDR3aa: CASSYSYDQPQHF
CDR3nt: TGTGCCAGCAGTTACTCGTATGATCAGCCCCAGCATTTT

d_gene: -
v_gene: TRBV11-2
j_gene: TRBJ1-5
abundance: -
CDR3aa: CASSLGLAGAQHF
CDR3nt: TGTGCCAGCAGCTTAGGTCTAGCCGGGGCCCAGCATTTT

d_gene: TRBD2
v_gene: TRBV20-1
j_gene: TRBJ2-2
abundance: once
CDR3aa: CSASPPPGLAGPGELFF
CDR3nt: TGCAGTGCTAGTCCTCCTCCGGGACTAGCGGGGCCCGGGGAGCTGTTTTTT

d_gene: -
v_gene: TRBV6-2/TRBV6-3
j_gene: TRBJ1-1
abundance: -
CDR3aa: CASSYSRGSLKAFF
CDR3nt: TGTGCCAGCAGTTACTCAAGAGGTTCCCTGAAGGCTTTCTTT

d_gene: TRBD2
v_gene: TRBV4-2
j_gene: TRBJ2-3
abundance: -
CDR3aa: CASSQGSGLSIDTQYF
CDR3nt: TGTGCCAGCAGCCAAGGTAGCGGGCTCTCGATAGATACGCAGTATTTT

d_gene: TRBD1
v_gene: TRBV5-4
j_gene: TRBJ2-6
abundance: -
CDR3aa: CASSAGQGPSSGANVLTF
CDR3nt: TGTGCCAGCAGCGCCGGACAGGGGCCGTCCTCTGGGGCCAACGTCCTGACTTTC

d_gene: -
v_gene: TRBV11-1
j_gene: TRBJ1-2
abundance: -
CDR3aa: CASSDGRIAYTF
CDR3nt: TGTGCCAGCAGTGATGGTAGGATAGCTTACACCTTC

d_gene: -
v_gene: TRBV30
j_gene: TRBJ2-3
abundance: -
CDR3aa: CAWSASTGTDTQYF
CDR3nt: TGTGCCTGGAGTGCTTCGACAGGCACAGATACGCAGTATTTT

d_gene: -
v_gene: TRBV30
j_gene: TRBJ1-5
abundance: once
CDR3aa: CAWGPGAGGNQPQHF
CDR3nt: TGTGCCTGGGGCCCGGGGGCGGGAGGCAATCAGCCCCAGCATTTT

d_gene: TRBD1
v_gene: TRBV7-2
j_gene: TRBJ2-5
abundance: -
CDR3aa: CASSHEAVLTGGQTQYF
CDR3nt: TGTGCCAGCAGCCACGAGGCAGTCCTGACAGGGGGTCAGACCCAGTACTTC

d_gene: TRBD1
v_gene: TRBV5-1
j_gene: TRBJ1-2
abundance: -
CDR3aa: CASSLVGQGYGYTF
CDR3nt: TGCGCCAGCAGCTTGGTTGGACAGGGGTATGGCTACACCTTC

d_gene: TRBD2
v_gene: TRBV2
j_gene: TRBJ2-5
abundance: -
CDR3aa: CASRTGTSGGIQYF
CDR3nt: TGTGCCAGCAGAACCGGGACTAGCGGGGGCATACAGTACTTC

d_gene: TRBD1
v_gene: TRBV30
j_gene: TRBJ2-1
abundance: -
CDR3aa: CAWSRQGLNSYNEQFF
CDR3nt: TGTGCCTGGAGTAGACAGGGTCTCAACTCCTACAATGAGCAGTTCTTC